This T cell receptor beta chain was found in a study of post-analysis software for immune sequencing data. This clonotype has more than one count but fewer than ten. Its cognate antigen is unknown. Broader study findings: Relative to controls, patients with multiple sclerosis showed significantly lower normalized Chao1 diversity. Patients used several TRBV segments, including TRBV5-6, TRBV5-1 and TRBV20-1, more often than controls.

The TCR beta cDNA libraries carried unique molecular identifiers. The source material, 1 to 10 million T cells, gave rise to about 500,000 cDNA molecules. TCRdb reprocessed the PCR reads via MiXCR and lists one record per CDR3 protein. Of roughly 800,000 distinct CDR3 sequences listed, around 46% are singletons. The CDR3 consists of 14 residues. With 0 bases removed from V and 5 bases from J, the gap between germline ends came to 10 bases. Germline lookup yields CDR1 MGHRA and CDR2 YSYEKL. Material: blood. This clonotype was sampled from a girl between 5 and 17 years old with multiple sclerosis. V and J are TRBV4-1 and TRBJ2-5; tentative D call: TRBD1 (5 bases). The CDR3 DNA is TGCGCCAGCAGCCAAGAAGGTGGGGCGGAGACCCAGTACTTC. It yields the protein CASSQEGGAETQYF.